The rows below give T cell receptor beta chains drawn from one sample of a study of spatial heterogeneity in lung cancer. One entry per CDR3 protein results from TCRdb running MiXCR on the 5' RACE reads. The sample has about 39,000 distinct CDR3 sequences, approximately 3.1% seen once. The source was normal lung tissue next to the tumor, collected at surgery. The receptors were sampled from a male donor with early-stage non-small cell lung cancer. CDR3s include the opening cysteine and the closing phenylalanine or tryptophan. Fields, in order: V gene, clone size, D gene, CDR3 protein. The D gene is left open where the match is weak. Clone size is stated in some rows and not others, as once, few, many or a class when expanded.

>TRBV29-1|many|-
CSVVLTEAFF
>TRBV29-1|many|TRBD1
CSVAGTGDPEEQYF
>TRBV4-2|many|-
CASSQVGTAGGTDTQYF
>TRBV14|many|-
CASSQWGSGANVLTF
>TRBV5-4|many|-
CASSSAGAQETQYF
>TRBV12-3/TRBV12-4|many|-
CASRPGYGDEKLFF
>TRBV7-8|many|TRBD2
CASSLTSGAYNEQFF
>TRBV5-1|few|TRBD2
CASSPGSAGADEQYF
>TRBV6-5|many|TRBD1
CASRTGQAGTTEAFF
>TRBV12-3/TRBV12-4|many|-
CASSSSDEQFF
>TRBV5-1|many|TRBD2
CASRAGLAPNNEQFF
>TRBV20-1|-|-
CSARDFQGEETQYF
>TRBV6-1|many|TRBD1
CASSEPGAGGGDTQYF
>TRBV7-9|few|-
CASSLGGRNEQYF
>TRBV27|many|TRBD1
CASSPTGGDTQYF
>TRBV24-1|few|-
CATSDSKATDTQYF
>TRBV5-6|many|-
CASSLGGGFYEQYF
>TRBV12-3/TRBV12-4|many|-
CASSPTSGVWEQETQYF
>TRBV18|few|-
CASQREPGSEKLFF
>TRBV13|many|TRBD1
CASSFGTALETQYF
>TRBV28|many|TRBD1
CATGSGTVSYEQYF
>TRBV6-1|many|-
CASSGTTNEQFF
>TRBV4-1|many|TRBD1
CASSPGQGFAAFF
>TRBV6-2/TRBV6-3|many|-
CASSSTGPGNQPQHF
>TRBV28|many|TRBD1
CASRNPQGQGYGYTF
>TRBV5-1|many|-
CASSRITGELFF
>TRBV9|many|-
CASSVEEYTGELFF
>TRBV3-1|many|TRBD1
CASSQSGQGVHEQYF
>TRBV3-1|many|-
CASSQGTNTEAFF
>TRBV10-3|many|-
CAISEHTDTQYF
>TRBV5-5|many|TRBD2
CASSFSGTSSETQYF
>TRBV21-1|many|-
CASSKVFWGGGDTDTQYF
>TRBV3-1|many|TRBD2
CASTNGLSGLAPYNEQFF
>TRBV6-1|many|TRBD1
CASPKVTGDQETQYF
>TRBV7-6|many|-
CASSLIGGPVYEQYF
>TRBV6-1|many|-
CASSGGVSGANVLTF
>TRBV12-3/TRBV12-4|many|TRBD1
CASRTGTTEAFF
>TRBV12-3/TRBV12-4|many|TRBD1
CASSLARGTGMVQPQHF
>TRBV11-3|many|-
CASSLSGYTF
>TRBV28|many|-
CASSSSPGSQNTEAFF
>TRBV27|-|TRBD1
CASSRKLGQLYGYTF
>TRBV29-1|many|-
CSDSWRAGETQYF
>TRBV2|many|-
CASRAGRLSMEDGYTF
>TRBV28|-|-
CASNYRGTEALF
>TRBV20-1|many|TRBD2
CSAPLASASGSGIQYF
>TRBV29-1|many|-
CSVEDLNADTQYF
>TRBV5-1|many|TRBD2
CASSLDPAGSTDTQYF
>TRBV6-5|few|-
CASRALSSGNTIYF
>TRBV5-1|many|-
CARDATGHSGNTIYF
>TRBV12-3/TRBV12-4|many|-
CASSSVHTQYF
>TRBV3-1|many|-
CASTFNPPRSPLHF
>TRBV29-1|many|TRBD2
CSVALTGGNEGKNIQYF
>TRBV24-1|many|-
CATSVGRIISDTQYF
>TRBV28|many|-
CASSSGSTDTQYF
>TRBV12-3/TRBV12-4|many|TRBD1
CASSLGTGPYEQYF
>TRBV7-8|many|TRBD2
CASSSELAGGPPTDTQYF
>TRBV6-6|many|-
CASSYNTGELFF